This T cell receptor (beta chain) is drawn from a study of Ad26.COV2.S vaccination and SARS-CoV-2 variants. About the research overall: The donor belonged to the COV1001 Ad26.COV2.S trial arm.

Notes on this clone: Its antigen is unknown.

The assay was immunoSEQ multiplex PCR, and TCRdb's table has in-frame clones only and misses some. The table includes 300,000 to 350,000 clones, around 83% detected once. Study-wide results and caveats: Higher spike-specific TCR breadth was found in vaccine recipients than in placebo recipients. Substantial breadth in spike-specific CD8+ and CD4+ T cell responses was reportedly seen after vaccination.

Sample treatment: about 20 received Ad26.COV2.S at low or high dose, single or two shots; about 5 received placebo; per-sample allocation not given. Day 63 following the first vaccine or placebo injection was when the samples were taken. Trimming stripped 1 base from V and 7 bases from J, with 7 bases between. CDR1 and CDR2 (germline): LGHNA, YSLEER. This CDR3 is 13 amino acids long. The sample was peripheral blood, taken in a trial of Ad26.COV2.S vaccine versus placebo. This clonotype was obtained from a person aged 18 to 59 who received the Ad26.COV2.S COVID-19 vaccine or a placebo. This chain joins TRBV4-3 and TRBJ1-4, with no clear D. DNA for the CDR3: TGCGCCAGCAGCCAAGCCTTGACTGAAAAACTGTTTTTT. Amino acid sequence: CASSQALTEKLFF.